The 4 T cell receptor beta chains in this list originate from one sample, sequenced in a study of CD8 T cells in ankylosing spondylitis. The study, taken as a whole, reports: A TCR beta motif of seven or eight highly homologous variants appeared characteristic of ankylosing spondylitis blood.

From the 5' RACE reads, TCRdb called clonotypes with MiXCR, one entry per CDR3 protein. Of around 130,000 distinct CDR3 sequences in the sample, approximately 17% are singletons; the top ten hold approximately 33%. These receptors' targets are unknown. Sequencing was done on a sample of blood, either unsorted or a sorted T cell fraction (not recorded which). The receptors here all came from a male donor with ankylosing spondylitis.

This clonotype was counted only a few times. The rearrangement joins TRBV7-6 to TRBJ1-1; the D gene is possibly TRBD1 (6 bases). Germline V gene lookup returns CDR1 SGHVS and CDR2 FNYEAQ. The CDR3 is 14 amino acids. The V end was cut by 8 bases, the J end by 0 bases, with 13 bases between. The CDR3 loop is CASGAGHLNTEAFF. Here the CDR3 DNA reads TGTGCCAGCGGTGCGGGACATCTGAACACTGAAGCTTTCTTT.

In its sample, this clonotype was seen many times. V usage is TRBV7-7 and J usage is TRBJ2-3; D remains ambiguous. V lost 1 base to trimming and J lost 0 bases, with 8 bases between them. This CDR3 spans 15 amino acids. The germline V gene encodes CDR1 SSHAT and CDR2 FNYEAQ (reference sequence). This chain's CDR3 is CASSLGQTSTDTQYF. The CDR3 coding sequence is TGTGCCAGCAGCTTAGGGCAGACTAGCACAGATACGCAGTATTTT.

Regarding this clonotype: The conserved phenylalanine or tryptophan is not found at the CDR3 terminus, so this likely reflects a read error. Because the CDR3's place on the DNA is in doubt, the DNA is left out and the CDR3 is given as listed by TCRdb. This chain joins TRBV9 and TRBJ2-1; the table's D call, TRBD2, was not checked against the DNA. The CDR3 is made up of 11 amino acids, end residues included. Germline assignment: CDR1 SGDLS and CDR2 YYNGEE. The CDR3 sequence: CASSVQGLGIL.

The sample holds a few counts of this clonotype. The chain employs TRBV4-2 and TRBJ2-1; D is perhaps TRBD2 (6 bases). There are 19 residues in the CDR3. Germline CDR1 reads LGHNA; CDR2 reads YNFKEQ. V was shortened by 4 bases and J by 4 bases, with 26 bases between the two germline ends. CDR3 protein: CASSPHPGRRSRGYNEQFF. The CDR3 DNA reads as TGTGCCAGCAGCCCCCACCCAGGGAGGCGTTCCCGAGGGTACAATGAGCAGTTCTTC.